A few counts support the clone carrying this TCR beta chain. The antigen remains undetermined. The sample belongs to a study of cytomegalovirus exposure and HLA in healthy donors. Whole-study findings and limits: Later analysis identified a missense DCLRE1C variant that was linked to TCR beta V- and J-gene trimming.

Trimming removed 3 bases from V and 0 bases from J, with 11 bases in between. The CDR3 is made up of 16 amino acids. Germline CDR1 reads SGHAT; CDR2 reads FQDESV (reference sequence). The study ran its PCR with 60 Vbeta and 13 Jbeta primers. Sequencing was performed with immunoSEQ multiplex PCR; in TCRdb, only in-frame clones are kept and a portion is missing. The table records roughly 86,000 clones, over 50% of them present only once. The specimen sequenced was PBMCs. The sequence was obtained from a man aged 30 to 45 in good health and CMV-seronegative. V gene TRBV11-1 combines with J gene TRBJ1-4, with a weak D call TRBD1 (5 bases). The CDR3: CASSFSRQTTNEKLFF. The CDR3 DNA sequence: TGTGCCAGCAGCTTCTCCAGACAGACAACTAATGAAAAACTGTTTTTT.